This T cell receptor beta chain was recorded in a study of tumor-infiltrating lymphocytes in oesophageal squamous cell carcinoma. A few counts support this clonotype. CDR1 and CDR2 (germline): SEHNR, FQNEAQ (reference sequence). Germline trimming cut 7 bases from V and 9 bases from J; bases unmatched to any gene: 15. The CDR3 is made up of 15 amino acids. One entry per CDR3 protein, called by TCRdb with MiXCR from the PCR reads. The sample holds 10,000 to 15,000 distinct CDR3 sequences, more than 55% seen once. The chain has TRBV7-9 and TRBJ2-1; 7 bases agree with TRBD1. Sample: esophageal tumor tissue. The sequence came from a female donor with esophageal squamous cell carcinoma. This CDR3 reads CASTNRQGVLGEQFF. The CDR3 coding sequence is TGTGCCAGCACAAACAGACAGGGAGTATTGGGTGAGCAGTTCTTC.